These T cell receptor beta chains were read from a single sample in a study of monozygotic twins with cystic fibrosis. TCRdb's table, derived via immunoSEQ multiplex PCR, lists solely in-frame clones and lacks some. The data show 30,000 to 40,000 clones, approximately 90% seen once. The sample comprised blood. These receptors all stem from a boy aged 2 to 9 with cystic fibrosis. CDR3s include the opening cysteine and the closing phenylalanine or tryptophan. The order of the fields is D gene, clone size, J gene, V gene, CDR3 DNA, CDR3 protein. A D gene is named only where the DNA matches it firmly. Only some rows state a clone size, as once, few, many or a class for expanded clones.

d_gene: NA; abundance: NA; j_gene: TRBJ2-1; v_gene: TRBV19; CDR3nt: TGTGCCAGTAGTATTCCCCCGGGACGGAGCTCCTACAATGAGCAGTTCTTC; CDR3aa: CASSIPPGRSSYNEQFF
d_gene: NA; abundance: NA; j_gene: TRBJ2-2; v_gene: TRBV5-8; CDR3nt: TGTGCCAGCAGCTTGTCTCATGGTACCGGGGAGCTGTTTTTT; CDR3aa: CASSLSHGTGELFF
d_gene: NA; abundance: NA; j_gene: TRBJ2-5; v_gene: TRBV25-1; CDR3nt: TGTGCCAGCAGTGATTTGGAGACCCAGTACTTC; CDR3aa: CASSDLETQYF
d_gene: TRBD2; abundance: NA; j_gene: TRBJ2-3; v_gene: TRBV7-9; CDR3nt: TGTGCCAGCAGCTTCGCCGGGACTAGGGAAATGGATACGCAGTATTTT; CDR3aa: CASSFAGTREMDTQYF
d_gene: TRBD1; abundance: NA; j_gene: TRBJ1-1; v_gene: TRBV11-2; CDR3nt: TGTGCCAGCAGCGATACCCAGGGGGCGATGAACACTGAAGCTTTCTTT; CDR3aa: CASSDTQGAMNTEAFF
d_gene: TRBD2; abundance: NA; j_gene: TRBJ2-5; v_gene: TRBV15; CDR3nt: TGTGCCACCAGCAAAGGGACTAGCGGGGGGTTCCGAGAGACCCAGTACTTC; CDR3aa: CATSKGTSGGFRETQYF
d_gene: NA; abundance: few; j_gene: TRBJ1-1; v_gene: TRBV7-9; CDR3nt: TGTGCCAGCAGCACGAACACTGAAGCTTTCTTT; CDR3aa: CASSTNTEAFF
d_gene: NA; abundance: NA; j_gene: TRBJ2-7; v_gene: TRBV9; CDR3nt: TGTGCCAGCAGCGTAGGATCGCGGGGCAGGGCCGCCTACGAGCAGTACTTC; CDR3aa: CASSVGSRGRAAYEQYF
d_gene: NA; abundance: NA; j_gene: TRBJ2-1; v_gene: TRBV9; CDR3nt: TGTGCCAGCAGCGAGACAGGGGACTATTACAATGAGCAGTTCTTC; CDR3aa: CASSETGDYYNEQFF
d_gene: TRBD2; abundance: NA; j_gene: TRBJ2-1; v_gene: TRBV15; CDR3nt: TGTGCCACCAGCAGAGGACTAGCGGGGGGCCAAAATGAGCAGTTCTTC; CDR3aa: CATSRGLAGGQNEQFF
d_gene: TRBD1; abundance: once; j_gene: TRBJ1-1; v_gene: TRBV5-1; CDR3nt: TGCGCCAGCAGCTTGGAGGGGACAGGGCTGAGCACTGAAGCTTTCTTT; CDR3aa: CASSLEGTGLSTEAFF
d_gene: TRBD1; abundance: NA; j_gene: TRBJ1-5; v_gene: TRBV18; CDR3nt: TGTGCCAGCTCAAGACAGGGCTCGAGCAATCAGCCCCAGCATTTT; CDR3aa: CASSRQGSSNQPQHF
d_gene: NA; abundance: NA; j_gene: TRBJ2-6; v_gene: TRBV19; CDR3nt: TGTGCCAGTAGTAGAGTTCTAGATTCCGGGGCCAACGTCCTGACTTTC; CDR3aa: CASSRVLDSGANVLTF
d_gene: NA; abundance: NA; j_gene: TRBJ1-1; v_gene: TRBV12-5; CDR3nt: TGTGCTAGTGGCCTGCCCCGGGGCAGGGAGCCTGAAGCTTTCTTT; CDR3aa: CASGLPRGREPEAFF
d_gene: TRBD1; abundance: NA; j_gene: TRBJ1-2; v_gene: TRBV6-5; CDR3nt: TGTGCCAGCAGTTCGGGACAGGGGGTTAACTATGGCTACACCTTC; CDR3aa: CASSSGQGVNYGYTF
d_gene: TRBD1; abundance: once; j_gene: TRBJ2-2; v_gene: TRBV5-1; CDR3nt: TGCGCCAGCAGCTGGGGGACAGGGAACGGGGAGCTGTTTTTT; CDR3aa: CASSWGTGNGELFF
d_gene: TRBD1; abundance: NA; j_gene: TRBJ1-2; v_gene: TRBV5-1; CDR3nt: TGCGCCAGCAGTTTGGACAGGGTCGGTTCCACCTTC; CDR3aa: CASSLDRVGSTF
d_gene: TRBD1; abundance: once; j_gene: TRBJ1-5; v_gene: TRBV27; CDR3nt: TGTGCCAGCAGTCTTCAAACAGGGGGTCAGCCCCAGCATTTT; CDR3aa: CASSLQTGGQPQHF
d_gene: NA; abundance: NA; j_gene: TRBJ1-2; v_gene: TRBV28; CDR3nt: TGTGCCAGCAGTATAATACCCGACTATGGCTACACCTTC; CDR3aa: CASSIIPDYGYTF
d_gene: NA; abundance: NA; j_gene: TRBJ2-1; v_gene: TRBV5-1; CDR3nt: TGCGCCAGCAGCTTGGAAGGCAATGAGCAGTTCTTC; CDR3aa: CASSLEGNEQFF
d_gene: NA; abundance: NA; j_gene: TRBJ2-2; v_gene: TRBV19; CDR3nt: TGTGCCAGTAGTATGTACGAGAACACCGGGGAGCTGTTTTTT; CDR3aa: CASSMYENTGELFF
d_gene: TRBD1; abundance: NA; j_gene: TRBJ1-2; v_gene: TRBV29-1; CDR3nt: TGCAGCGTACTCCGGGACAGCGACTATGGCTACACCTTC; CDR3aa: CSVLRDSDYGYTF
d_gene: TRBD2; abundance: NA; j_gene: TRBJ2-7; v_gene: TRBV10-3; CDR3nt: TGTGCCATCCAAGAACTAGCGGGGGCCAACGAGCAGTACTTC; CDR3aa: CAIQELAGANEQYF